The sample holds a few counts of the clone carrying this TCR beta chain. The entry originates in a study of blood T cells in healthy people across ages. Through a sample-barcoded 5' primer and a J-beta primer mix, a second PCR was run for roughly 6 to 12 cycles. TCRdb analysed the 5' RACE reads with MiXCR anew, one entry per CDR3 protein. The sample includes around 1,800,000 distinct CDR3 sequences, roughly two fifths of them seen just once. CDR1 SGHRS and CDR2 YFSETQ come from the germline V gene. The V end was cut by 2 bases, the J end by 1 base, with 13 bases between. The CDR3 sequence is 16 residues long.

The receptor comes from a human donor in good health. Sequences were obtained from blood. The genes are TRBV5-1 and TRBJ2-1, with D perhaps TRBD2 (6 bases). CDR3 region: CASSFVSGRSYNEQFF. Written as DNA, the CDR3 is TGCGCCAGCAGCTTTGTCAGCGGGCGTTCCTACAATGAGCAGTTCTTC.